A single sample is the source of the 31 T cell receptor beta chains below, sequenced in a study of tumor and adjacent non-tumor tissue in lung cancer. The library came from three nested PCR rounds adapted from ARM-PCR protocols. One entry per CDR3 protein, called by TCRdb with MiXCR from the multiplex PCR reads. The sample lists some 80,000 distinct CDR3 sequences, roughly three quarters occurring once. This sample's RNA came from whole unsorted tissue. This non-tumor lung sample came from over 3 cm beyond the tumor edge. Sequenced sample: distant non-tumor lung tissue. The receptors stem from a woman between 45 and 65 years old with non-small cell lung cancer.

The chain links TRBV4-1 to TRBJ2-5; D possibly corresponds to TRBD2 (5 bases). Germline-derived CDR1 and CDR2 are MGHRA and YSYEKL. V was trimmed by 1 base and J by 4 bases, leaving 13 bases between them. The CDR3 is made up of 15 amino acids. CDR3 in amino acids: CASSQGDSRAETQYF. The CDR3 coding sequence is TGCGCCAGCAGCCAAGGAGATTCGCGGGCAGAGACCCAGTACTTC.

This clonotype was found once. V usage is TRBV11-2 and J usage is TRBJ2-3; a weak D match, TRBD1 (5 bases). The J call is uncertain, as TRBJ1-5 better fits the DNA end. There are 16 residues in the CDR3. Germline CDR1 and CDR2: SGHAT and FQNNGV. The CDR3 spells CARGLWGQLATDTQHF. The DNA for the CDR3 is TGTGCCCGCGGCTTGTGGGGCCAGCTAGCGACAGATACGCAGCATTTT.

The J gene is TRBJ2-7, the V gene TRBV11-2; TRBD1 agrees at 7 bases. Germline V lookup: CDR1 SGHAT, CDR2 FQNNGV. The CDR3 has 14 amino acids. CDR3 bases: TGTGTCAGTAGCTTAGATAGGGACAGCGACGAGCAGTACTTC. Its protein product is CVSSLDRDSDEQYF.

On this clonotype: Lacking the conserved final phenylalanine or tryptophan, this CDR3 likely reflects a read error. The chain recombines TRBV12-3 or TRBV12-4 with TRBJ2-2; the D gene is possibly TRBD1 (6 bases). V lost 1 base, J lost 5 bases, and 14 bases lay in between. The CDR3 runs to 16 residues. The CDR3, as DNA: TGTGCCAGCAGTTTAGGGACTGGGACAAAGACCGGGGAGCTGTTTATT. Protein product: CASSLGTGTKTGELFI.

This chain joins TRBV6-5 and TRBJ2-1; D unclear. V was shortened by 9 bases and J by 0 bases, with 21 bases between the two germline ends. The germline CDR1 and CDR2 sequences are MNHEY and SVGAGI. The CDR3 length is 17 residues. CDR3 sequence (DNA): TGTGCCAGAAATTACTCCTTTGCCCCGAGCTCCTACAATGAGCAGTTCTTC. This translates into CARNYSFAPSSYNEQFF.

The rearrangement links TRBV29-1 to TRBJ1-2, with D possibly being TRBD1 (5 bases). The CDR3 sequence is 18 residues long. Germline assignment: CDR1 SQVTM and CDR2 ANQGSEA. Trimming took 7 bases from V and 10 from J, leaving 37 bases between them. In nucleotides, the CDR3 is TGCAGCGATGAGCCCCCCGCGAGAAAAGGGGAGAAAGGATGGGACTACACCTTC. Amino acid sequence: CSDEPPARKGEKGWDYTF.

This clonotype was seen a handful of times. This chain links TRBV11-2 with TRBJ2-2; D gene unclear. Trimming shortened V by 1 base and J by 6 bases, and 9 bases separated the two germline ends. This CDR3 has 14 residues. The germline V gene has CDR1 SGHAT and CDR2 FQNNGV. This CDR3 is CASSLGPGAGELFF. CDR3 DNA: TGTGCCAGCAGCTTAGGACCCGGAGCCGGGGAGCTGTTTTTT. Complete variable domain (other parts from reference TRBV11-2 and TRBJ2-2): EAGVAQSPRYKIIEKRQSVAFWCNPISGHATLYWYQQILGQGPKLLIQFQNNGVVDDSQLPKDRFSAERLKGVDSTLKIQPAKLEDSAVYLCASSLGPGAGELFFGEGSRLTVL.

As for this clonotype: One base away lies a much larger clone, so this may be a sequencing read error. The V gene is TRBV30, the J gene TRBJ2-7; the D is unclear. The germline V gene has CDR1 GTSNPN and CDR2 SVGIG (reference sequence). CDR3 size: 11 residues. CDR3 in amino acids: CAWSVVNEPYF. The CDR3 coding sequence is TGTGCCTGGAGTGTTGTTAACGAGCCGTACTTC.

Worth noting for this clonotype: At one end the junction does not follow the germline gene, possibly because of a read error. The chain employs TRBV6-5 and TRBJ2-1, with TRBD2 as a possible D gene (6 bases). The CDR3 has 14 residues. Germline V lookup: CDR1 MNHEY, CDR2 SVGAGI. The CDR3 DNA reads TGTGCCGGCAGGGAGGCAGGAGGGTACAATGAGCAGTTCTTC. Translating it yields CAGREAGGYNEQFF.

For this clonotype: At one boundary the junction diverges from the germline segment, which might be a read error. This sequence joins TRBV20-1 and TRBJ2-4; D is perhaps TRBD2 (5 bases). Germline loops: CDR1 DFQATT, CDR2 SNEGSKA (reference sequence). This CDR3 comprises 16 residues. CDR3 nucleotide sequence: TGCAGTGCTAGCATGGACTCCGCAGAAGCCAGAAACATTCAATACTTC. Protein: CSASMDSAEARNIQYF.

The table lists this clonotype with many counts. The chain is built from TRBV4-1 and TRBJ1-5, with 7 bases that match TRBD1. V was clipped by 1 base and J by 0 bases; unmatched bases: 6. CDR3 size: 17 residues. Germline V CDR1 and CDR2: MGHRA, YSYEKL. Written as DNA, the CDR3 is TGCGCCAGCAGCCAAGTCGGGACAGCTCTTAGCAATCAGCCCCAGCATTTT. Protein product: CASSQVGTALSNQPQHF.

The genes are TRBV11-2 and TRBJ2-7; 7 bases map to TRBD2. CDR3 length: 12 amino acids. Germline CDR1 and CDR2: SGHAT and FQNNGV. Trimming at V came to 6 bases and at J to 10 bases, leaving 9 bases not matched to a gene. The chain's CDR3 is CASRSSSGDQYF. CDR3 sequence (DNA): TGTGCCAGCAGATCAAGCAGCGGGGATCAGTACTTC.

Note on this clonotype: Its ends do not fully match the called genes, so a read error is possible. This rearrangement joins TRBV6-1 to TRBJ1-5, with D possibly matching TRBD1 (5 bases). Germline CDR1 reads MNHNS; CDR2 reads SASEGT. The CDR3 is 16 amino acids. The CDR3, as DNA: TGTGTCAGCAGTGTGCAGAGGGGTAGGGGCAATCAGCCCCAGCATTTT. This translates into CVSSVQRGRGNQPQHF.

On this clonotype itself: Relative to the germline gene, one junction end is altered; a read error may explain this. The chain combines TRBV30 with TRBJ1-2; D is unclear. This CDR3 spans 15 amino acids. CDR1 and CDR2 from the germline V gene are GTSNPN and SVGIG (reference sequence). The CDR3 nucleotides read TGTGCCTGGAGTCCTATAGGGAGGGCTAACTATGGCTACACTTTC. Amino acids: CAWSPIGRANYGYTF.

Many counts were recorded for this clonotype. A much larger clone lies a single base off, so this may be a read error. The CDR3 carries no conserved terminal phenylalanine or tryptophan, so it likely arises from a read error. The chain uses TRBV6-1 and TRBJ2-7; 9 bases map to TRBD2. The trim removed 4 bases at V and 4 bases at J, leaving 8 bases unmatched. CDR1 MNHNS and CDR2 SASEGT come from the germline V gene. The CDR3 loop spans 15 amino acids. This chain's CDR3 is CASSAPASGIYEQYL. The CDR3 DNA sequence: TGTGCCAGCAGTGCCCCAGCTAGCGGGATTTACGAGCAGTACCTC.

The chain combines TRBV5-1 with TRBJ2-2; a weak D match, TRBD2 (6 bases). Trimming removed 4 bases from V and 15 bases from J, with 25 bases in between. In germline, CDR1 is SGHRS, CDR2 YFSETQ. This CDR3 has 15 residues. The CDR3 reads CASSPQAGYTGDVFF. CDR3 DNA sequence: TGCGCCAGCAGCCCTCAGGCGGGATACACCGGGGATGTGTTTTTT.

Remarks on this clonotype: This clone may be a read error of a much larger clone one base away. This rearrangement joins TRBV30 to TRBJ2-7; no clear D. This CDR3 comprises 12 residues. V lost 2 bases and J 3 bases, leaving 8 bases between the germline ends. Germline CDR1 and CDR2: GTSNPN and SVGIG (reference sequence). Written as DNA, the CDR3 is TGTGCCTGGAGTCTATCCCTCTACGAGCAGTACTTC. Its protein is CAWSLSLYEQYF.

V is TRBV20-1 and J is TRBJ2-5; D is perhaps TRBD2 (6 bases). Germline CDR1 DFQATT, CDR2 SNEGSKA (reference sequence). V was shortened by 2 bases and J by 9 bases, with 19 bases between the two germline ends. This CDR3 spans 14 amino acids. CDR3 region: CSARLGGEVEAQYF. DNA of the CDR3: TGCAGTGCTAGACTCGGGGGAGAAGTCGAGGCCCAGTACTTC.

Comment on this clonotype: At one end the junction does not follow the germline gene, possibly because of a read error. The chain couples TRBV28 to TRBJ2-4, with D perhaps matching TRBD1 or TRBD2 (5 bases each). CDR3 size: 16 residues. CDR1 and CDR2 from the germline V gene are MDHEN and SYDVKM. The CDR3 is CASSRLAEGPKNIKYF. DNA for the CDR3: TGTGCCAGCAGTAGACTGGCTGAGGGACCCAAAAACATTAAGTATTTC.

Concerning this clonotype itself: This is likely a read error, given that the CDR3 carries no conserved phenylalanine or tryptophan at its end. In DNA form, the CDR3 reads TGTGCCAGCAGATATGCAGGGGACGATACGCAGTATATT. Protein product: CASRYAGDDTQYI. The V gene is TRBV2, the J gene TRBJ2-3, with D tentatively TRBD1 (6 bases). This CDR3 has 13 residues. Trimming cost V 6 bases and J 6 bases, with 13 bases left between them. Per germline, CDR1 SNHLY and CDR2 FYNNEI.

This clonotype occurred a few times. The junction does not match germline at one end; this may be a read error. The CDR3 DNA sequence: TGCACCAGCTTAGGACAGAACACTGAAGCCTTCTTT. Translation: CTSLGQNTEAFF. This rearrangement joins TRBV10-2 to TRBJ1-1, with D possibly TRBD1 on 6 matching bases. This CDR3 region has 12 residues. Germline V CDR1 and CDR2: WSHSY, SAAADI.

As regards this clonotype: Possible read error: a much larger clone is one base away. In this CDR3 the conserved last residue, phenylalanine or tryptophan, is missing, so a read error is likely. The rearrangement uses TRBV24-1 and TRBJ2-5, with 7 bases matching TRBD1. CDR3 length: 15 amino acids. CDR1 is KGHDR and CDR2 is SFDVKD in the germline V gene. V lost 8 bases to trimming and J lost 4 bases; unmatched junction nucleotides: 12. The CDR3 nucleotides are TGTGCCACCAAAGGAGCGACAGGGTTGGGAGAGACCCAGTACCTC. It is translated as CATKGATGLGETQYL.

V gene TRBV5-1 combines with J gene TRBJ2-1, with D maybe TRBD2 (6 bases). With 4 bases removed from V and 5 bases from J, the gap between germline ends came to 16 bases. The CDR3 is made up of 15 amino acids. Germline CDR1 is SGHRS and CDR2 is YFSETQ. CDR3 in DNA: TGCGCCAGCAGCAATCTAGCGCCGCAGAACAATGAGCAGTTCTTC. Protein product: CASSNLAPQNNEQFF.

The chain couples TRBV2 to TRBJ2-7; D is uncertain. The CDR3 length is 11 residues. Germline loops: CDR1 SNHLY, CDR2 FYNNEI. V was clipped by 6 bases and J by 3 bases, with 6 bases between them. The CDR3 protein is CASSSDYEQYF. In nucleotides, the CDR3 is TGTGCCAGCAGCTCTGACTACGAGCAGTACTTC. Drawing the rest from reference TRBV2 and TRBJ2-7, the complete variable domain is EPEVTQTPSHQVTQMGQEVILRCVPISNHLYFYWYRQILGQKVEFLVSFYNNEISEKSEIFDDQFSVERPDGSNFTLKIRSTKLEDSAMYFCASSSDYEQYFGPGTRLTVT.

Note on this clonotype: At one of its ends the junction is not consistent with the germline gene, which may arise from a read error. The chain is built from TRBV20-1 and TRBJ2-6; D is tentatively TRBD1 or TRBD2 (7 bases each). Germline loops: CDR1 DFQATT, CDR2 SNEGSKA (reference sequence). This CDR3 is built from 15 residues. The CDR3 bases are TGTAGTGCTCCCAGGGGGGGCTCTGGGGCCAACGTCCCGACTTTC. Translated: CSAPRGGSGANVPTF.

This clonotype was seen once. CDR3: CASSLDYGGWHGEFF. The CDR3 DNA is TGTGCCAGCAGCTTAGATTACGGCGGTTGGCATGGTGAGTTCTTC. V is TRBV11-2 and J is TRBJ2-1, with no clear D. This CDR3 spans 15 amino acids. Germline values: CDR1 SGHAT, CDR2 FQNNGV. Trimming cost V 0 bases and J 14 bases, with 20 bases left between them.

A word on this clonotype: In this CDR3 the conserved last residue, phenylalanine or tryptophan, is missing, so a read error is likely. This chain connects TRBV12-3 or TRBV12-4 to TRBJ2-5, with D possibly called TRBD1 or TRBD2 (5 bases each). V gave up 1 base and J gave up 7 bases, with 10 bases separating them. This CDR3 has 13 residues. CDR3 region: CASSLGGEGTQYY. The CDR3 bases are TGTGCCAGCAGTTTAGGGGGCGAGGGGACCCAGTACTAC.

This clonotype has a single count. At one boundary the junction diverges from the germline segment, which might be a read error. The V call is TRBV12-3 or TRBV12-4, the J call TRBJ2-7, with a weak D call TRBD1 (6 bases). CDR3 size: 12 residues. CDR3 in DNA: TGTGCCAGCAGTCCCAAAACAGGGATCGGCTTCTTC. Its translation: CASSPKTGIGFF.

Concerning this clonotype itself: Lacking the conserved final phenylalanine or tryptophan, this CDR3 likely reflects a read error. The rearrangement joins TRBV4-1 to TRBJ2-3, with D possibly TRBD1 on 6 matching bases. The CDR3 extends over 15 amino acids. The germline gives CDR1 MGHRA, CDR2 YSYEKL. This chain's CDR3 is CANSQDGQGTDTQYL. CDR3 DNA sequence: TGCGCCAACAGCCAAGATGGGCAGGGGACAGATACGCAGTATCTT.

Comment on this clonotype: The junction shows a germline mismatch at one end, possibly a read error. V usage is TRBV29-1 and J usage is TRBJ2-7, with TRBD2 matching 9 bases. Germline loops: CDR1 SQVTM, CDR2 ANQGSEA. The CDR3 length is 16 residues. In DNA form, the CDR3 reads TGCAGCGTTGAAGGGGCTAGCGGGACCCCGGGGGCCGAGCGGTACTTC. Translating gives CSVEGASGTPGAERYF.

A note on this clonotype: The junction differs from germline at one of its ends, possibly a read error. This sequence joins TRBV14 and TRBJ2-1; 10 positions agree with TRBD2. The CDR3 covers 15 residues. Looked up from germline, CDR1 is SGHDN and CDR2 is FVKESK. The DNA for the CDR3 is TGTGCCAGTAGCCAACCTAGCGGGAGCTACAATGAGCAGTTATTC. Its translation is CASSQPSGSYNEQLF.